This is a list of T cell receptor beta chains from one sample in a study of PD-1 blockade in classical Hodgkin lymphoma. The method was immunoSEQ multiplex PCR; TCRdb's version includes in-frame clones alone and lacks a portion of them. The data contain 95,000 to 100,000 clones, about 89% of them singletons. The sequencing here drew on peripheral blood mononuclear cells (PBMCs), taken before the second cycle of nivolumab. These receptors all come from a human donor with classical Hodgkin lymphoma. The CDR3 runs from the conserved cysteine through the conserved F or W. A D gene is named only where the DNA matches it firmly. Size tells how often a clone was seen (once, few, many) or the class of an expanded clone, and some rows leave it out.

clone_size: NA
v_call: TRBV7-2
d_call: NA
j_call: TRBJ1-1
cdr3_nt: TGTGCCAGCAGCTTAGGGGAGGGGATGAACACTGAAGCTTTCTTT
cdr3_aa: CASSLGEGMNTEAFF

clone_size: medium-sized
v_call: TRBV7-2
d_call: TRBD1
j_call: TRBJ1-3
cdr3_nt: TGTGCCAGCAGGACAGGGCTATCTGGAAACACCATATATTTT
cdr3_aa: CASRTGLSGNTIYF

clone_size: NA
v_call: TRBV7-7
d_call: NA
j_call: TRBJ1-4
cdr3_nt: TGTGCCAGCAGCTTGGGGCCTACTAATGAAAAACTGTTTTTT
cdr3_aa: CASSLGPTNEKLFF

clone_size: once
v_call: TRBV19
d_call: NA
j_call: TRBJ2-7
cdr3_nt: TGTGCCAGTAGTATGGAAGGGACCTACGAGCAGTACTTC
cdr3_aa: CASSMEGTYEQYF

clone_size: few
v_call: TRBV30
d_call: TRBD1
j_call: TRBJ2-1
cdr3_nt: TGTGCCTGCTCGACAGGGGGAGGGTACAATGAGCAGTTCTTC
cdr3_aa: CACSTGGGYNEQFF

clone_size: NA
v_call: TRBV2
d_call: NA
j_call: TRBJ2-7
cdr3_nt: TGTGCCAGCAGTGAACCCCGGGGTCTACTCTCCTACGAGCAGTACTTC
cdr3_aa: CASSEPRGLLSYEQYF

clone_size: NA
v_call: TRBV13
d_call: NA
j_call: TRBJ2-2
cdr3_nt: TGTGCCAGCAGCCCACCACGACCTAACACCGGGGAGCTGTTTTTT
cdr3_aa: CASSPPRPNTGELFF

clone_size: NA
v_call: TRBV27
d_call: NA
j_call: TRBJ2-3
cdr3_nt: TGTGCCAGCAGTCCCCTGGGGGCAGATACGCAGTATTTT
cdr3_aa: CASSPLGADTQYF

clone_size: NA
v_call: TRBV25-1
d_call: NA
j_call: TRBJ1-1
cdr3_nt: TGTGCCAGCAGTCGAGAACAGGTACCCACTGAAGCTTTCTTT
cdr3_aa: CASSREQVPTEAFF

clone_size: NA
v_call: TRBV6-5
d_call: TRBD2
j_call: TRBJ2-5
cdr3_nt: TGTGCCAGCAGTTACTTAGGCGGGGGGCCTCAAGAGACCCAGTACTTC
cdr3_aa: CASSYLGGGPQETQYF

clone_size: NA
v_call: TRBV6-6
d_call: TRBD1
j_call: TRBJ2-5
cdr3_nt: TGTGCCAGCAGTTACTCTTCAGGGGGCTACCAAGAGACCCAGTACTTC
cdr3_aa: CASSYSSGGYQETQYF

clone_size: NA
v_call: TRBV19
d_call: NA
j_call: TRBJ1-2
cdr3_nt: TGTGCCAGTAGTCCGCCGGGACTCCAAAGCTACACCTTC
cdr3_aa: CASSPPGLQSYTF

clone_size: NA
v_call: TRBV6-6
d_call: NA
j_call: TRBJ2-7
cdr3_nt: TGTGCCAGCAGCCCCCGGAGGGGCCCGTACGAGCAGTACTTC
cdr3_aa: CASSPRRGPYEQYF

clone_size: once
v_call: TRBV6-1
d_call: NA
j_call: TRBJ2-2
cdr3_nt: TGTGCCAGCAGTGAATTTGGGATCACCGGGGAGCTGTTTTTT
cdr3_aa: CASSEFGITGELFF

clone_size: NA
v_call: TRBV7-2
d_call: TRBD1
j_call: TRBJ1-4
cdr3_nt: TGTGCCAGCAGCTTAGGTTTGGCAGGGGGGTACACTAATGAAAAACTGTTTTTT
cdr3_aa: CASSLGLAGGYTNEKLFF

clone_size: NA
v_call: TRBV7-9
d_call: NA
j_call: TRBJ1-4
cdr3_nt: TGTGCCAGCGGTGCAACTAATGAAAAACTGTTTTTT
cdr3_aa: CASGATNEKLFF

clone_size: NA
v_call: TRBV7-9
d_call: NA
j_call: TRBJ2-7
cdr3_nt: TGTGCCAGCAGACCACCTTTCGGCTACGAGCAGTACTTC
cdr3_aa: CASRPPFGYEQYF

clone_size: once
v_call: TRBV2
d_call: TRBD1
j_call: TRBJ2-5
cdr3_nt: TGTGCCAGCAGTGATGCAGGGGGCCTAGATGTTACCCAGTACTTC
cdr3_aa: CASSDAGGLDVTQYF

clone_size: few
v_call: TRBV29-1
d_call: NA
j_call: TRBJ1-1
cdr3_nt: TGCAGCGTTACACAGGGTAGTAGGACTGAAGCTTTCTTT
cdr3_aa: CSVTQGSRTEAFF

clone_size: NA
v_call: TRBV5-1
d_call: TRBD1
j_call: TRBJ1-3
cdr3_nt: TGCGCCAGCAGCTTGCTACCGGGACAGTTCTCTGGAAACACCATATATTTT
cdr3_aa: CASSLLPGQFSGNTIYF

clone_size: once
v_call: TRBV30
d_call: TRBD1
j_call: TRBJ2-7
cdr3_nt: TGTGCCTGGAGGACAGGGTTCTACGAGCAGTACTTC
cdr3_aa: CAWRTGFYEQYF

clone_size: NA
v_call: TRBV6-1
d_call: TRBD2
j_call: TRBJ2-7
cdr3_nt: TGTGCCAGCAGTGGAGGAGCTAGCGGGGCCTACGAGCAGTACTTC
cdr3_aa: CASSGGASGAYEQYF

clone_size: NA
v_call: TRBV5-1
d_call: TRBD2
j_call: TRBJ2-3
cdr3_nt: TGCGCCAGCAGCTTGGCTAGCGGGGGGCTAAGCACAGATACGCAGTATTTT
cdr3_aa: CASSLASGGLSTDTQYF

clone_size: NA
v_call: TRBV30
d_call: NA
j_call: TRBJ1-3
cdr3_nt: TGTGCCTGGTCAAGTGGGCACACCATATATTTT
cdr3_aa: CAWSSGHTIYF

clone_size: NA
v_call: TRBV19
d_call: NA
j_call: TRBJ2-7
cdr3_nt: TGTGCCAGTAGTATATTTGCGGAGCCCTACGAGCAGTACTTC
cdr3_aa: CASSIFAEPYEQYF

clone_size: once
v_call: TRBV30
d_call: NA
j_call: TRBJ2-7
cdr3_nt: TGTGCCTGGAGTGGGCCGGCCTATCGGGGGGAGCAGTACTTC
cdr3_aa: CAWSGPAYRGEQYF

clone_size: NA
v_call: TRBV6-5
d_call: NA
j_call: TRBJ2-3
cdr3_nt: TGTGCCAGCACCCTGAGGCGGGGGCAGGATACGCAGTATTTT
cdr3_aa: CASTLRRGQDTQYF

clone_size: NA
v_call: TRBV7-9
d_call: NA
j_call: TRBJ2-3
cdr3_nt: TGTGCCAGCAGCCATGGACTGCCAGATACGCAGTATTTT
cdr3_aa: CASSHGLPDTQYF